The entry that follows covers one T cell receptor beta chain sequence. Its antigen is still unknown. Nothing much larger sits one base from this clone, and base qualities are not available. This specimen's time point label, per the study, means: about 28 days (+/-7) after the second vaccine dose. AZD1222 recipients whose second dose came at about 4 weeks and those whose second dose came at about 12 weeks were combined into one group, since spike-specific TCR depth and breadth did not differ between the two schedules. Samples from vaccinated people were obtained from the UK trials COV001 and COV002, which included a single-blind randomized controlled phase 2/3 trial of AZD1222 (ChAdOx1 nCoV-19) in healthy adults. For TCRbeta chain sequencing, PBMC samples from trial participants were taken at day 0 and at day 28 after the second dose. From its cysteine to its phenylalanine, the CDR3 spans 12 amino acids. Here the CDR3 DNA is all that survives: 36 bases in frame from base 1. V was cut back by 4 bases and J by 15 bases, leaving a gap of 14 bases between them. CDR1 and CDR2 are drawn from the germline V gene: SGHTS, YDEGEE.

The sample belongs to a study of T cell responses to AZD1222 COVID-19 vaccine (dated by TCRdb to the early 2020s). For the study in its entirety: TCR sequencing covered more than 230 trial participants: approximately 200 given two doses of AZD1222 and approximately 25 given two doses of MenACWY control vaccine. Trial participants were enrolled by age into 18-55, 56-69 and 70-plus year subgroups, with roughly 160, 29 and 62 TCR-sequenced participants respectively.

The paper as a whole reports these results and caveats: Epitopes outside the regions mutated in the B.1.351 and B.1.1.7 variants were reportedly recognized by nearly half of the unique spike-specific TCRs. The 56-69-year group was small, and its depth increase did not reach significance, likely because of low power. Most participants were white British and females outnumbered males, and the authors suggested that clonal diversity may have been underestimated. A significant rise in spike-specific TCR breadth and depth was observed after two AZD1222 doses relative to day 0 and relative to MenACWY recipients. Conclusions about previously exposed vaccinees are limited, since just 6 or 7 AZD1222 recipients were seropositive for SARS-CoV-2 at baseline. The vaccine-associated CD4 TCRs covered the entire spike protein, and the dominant responses fell in regions 160-218 and 743-854. Because no day 14 peak-response samples were available, repertoires were characterized only after the peak T cell response.

The CDR3 regions of human TCRbeta chains were analyzed by immunosequencing. Regarding the original processing steps: TCRs in the repertoires were compared against a reference library of SARS-CoV-2-specific TCRs that had been generated with the MIRA antigen-specificity platform. Breadth was defined as the fraction of unique TCRs that were SARS-CoV-2-associated, and depth was defined as the fraction of total T cells that were SARS-CoV-2-associated. Using the MIRA data, each spike-specific TCR was mapped to the spike region that the TCR reacts to and placed in a CD4 or CD8 class. Log10-transformed breadth and depth values were compared by one-way ANOVA with Sidak's multiple comparisons tests. Drawn from immuneACCESS, this table holds only the in-frame rearrangements with V and J called that TCRdb kept. Clones are partly lost; checked studies trace under half to an unresolved V gene and leave the rest unexplained. The DNA was the basis for D and trimming; V, J and clone size are from that table. The sample has some 280,000 clones on record, roughly 93% of them singletons. Together, the top ten hold 0.55% of the sample.

The sequence joins TRBV5-8 to TRBJ1-6; TRBD1 is a possible D gene, resting on 6 matching bases. This receptor was obtained from an adult who received the AZD1222 COVID-19 vaccine. Sequenced here: peripheral blood, sampled 28 days after the second AZD1222 dose. The DNA reads as follows: TGTGCCAGCAGCGTGGACAGTCCGGGCCTCCACTTT. This sequence encodes CASSVDSPGLHF.